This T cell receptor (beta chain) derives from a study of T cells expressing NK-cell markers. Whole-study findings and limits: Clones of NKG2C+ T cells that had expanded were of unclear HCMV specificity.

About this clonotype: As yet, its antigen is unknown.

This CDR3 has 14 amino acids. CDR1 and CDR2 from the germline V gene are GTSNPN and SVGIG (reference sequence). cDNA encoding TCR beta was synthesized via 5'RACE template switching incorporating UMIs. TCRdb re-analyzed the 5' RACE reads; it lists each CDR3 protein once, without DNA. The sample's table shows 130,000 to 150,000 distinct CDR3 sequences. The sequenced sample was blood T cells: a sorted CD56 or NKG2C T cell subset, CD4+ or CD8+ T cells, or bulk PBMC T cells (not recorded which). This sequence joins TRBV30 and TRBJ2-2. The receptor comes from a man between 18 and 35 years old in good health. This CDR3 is CAWTERANTGELFF.